The 22 T cell receptor beta chains presented below share a single source sample, sequenced in a study of identical twins. In TCRdb, the 5' RACE reads were re-called with MiXCR into one record per CDR3 protein. Of fewer than 650,000 distinct CDR3 sequences in the sample, 7% to 7.5% were seen once. In addition, the sample was reused for a study of yellow fever vaccine responses in identical twins.

What was sequenced was PBMCs. These receptors came from a woman aged 18-35 years in good health.

In this sample, this clonotype turned up many times. The chain employs TRBV5-5 and TRBJ2-2, with TRBD1 identical over 7 bases. There are 14 residues in the CDR3. The trim removed 5 bases at V and 5 bases at J, leaving 6 bases unmatched. From germline, CDR1 is SGHKS and CDR2 YYEKEE (reference sequence). The CDR3 DNA follows: TGTGCCAGCAGGACAGGGTCGGTAACCGGGGAGCTGTTTTTT. Amino acid sequence: CASRTGSVTGELFF.

There are a few counts of this clonotype. The chain is built from TRBV7-9 and TRBJ2-7, with D possibly being TRBD2 (6 bases). From germline, CDR1 is SEHNR and CDR2 FQNEAQ (reference sequence). This CDR3 is built from 15 residues. V gave up 5 bases and J gave up 0 bases, with 14 bases separating them. The CDR3 DNA reads TGTGCCAGCAGCCCCCCGGGACTGCCCTCCTACGAGCAGTACTTC. Amino acids: CASSPPGLPSYEQYF.

This clonotype was detected many times. The chain joins TRBV5-5 to TRBJ2-2, with 9 bases that match TRBD1. Germline trimming cut 0 bases from V and 6 bases from J; bases unmatched to any gene: 6. The germline V gene has CDR1 SGHKS and CDR2 YYEKEE (reference sequence). This CDR3 is built from 16 residues. CDR3 sequence: CASSLAGTGFPGELFF. For the CDR3, the DNA is TGTGCCAGCAGCTTGGCCGGGACAGGGTTTCCCGGGGAGCTGTTTTTT.

To note about this clonotype: The junction shows a germline mismatch at one end, possibly a read error. The chain is built from TRBV6-4 and TRBJ2-2; D might be TRBD2 (5 bases). The CDR3 contains 14 residues. CDR1 MRHNA and CDR2 SNTAGT come from the germline V gene. CDR3 sequence (DNA): TGTGCCAGCAGGGACTCCCGGGAAACCGGGGAGCTGTTTTTT. This gives the protein CASRDSRETGELFF.

This clonotype was recorded a few times. The CDR3 DNA follows: TGTGCCAGCAGCCAGGACATGGGACTAGCTACGAATGAGCAGTTCTTC. Translated: CASSQDMGLATNEQFF. The chain links TRBV4-2 to TRBJ2-1; 9 nucleotides line up with TRBD2. The V segment lost 3 bases and the J segment 7 bases; nucleotides outside the gene matches: 10. Germline CDR1 LGHNA, CDR2 YNFKEQ. The CDR3 totals 16 residues.

The chain carries TRBV20-1 and TRBJ2-7; unclear D gene. CDR3 length equals 14 residues. Germline-derived CDR1 and CDR2 are DFQATT and SNEGSKA (reference sequence). V was cut by 0 bases and J by 1 base, with 10 bases left in between. The CDR3 nucleotides read TGCAGTGCTAGAGAAGCGCTCCTATCCTACGAGCAGTACTTC. This encodes CSAREALLSYEQYF.

This chain connects TRBV20-1 to TRBJ2-5, with D possibly matching TRBD1 (6 bases). The V end was cut by 6 bases, the J end by 0 bases, with 11 bases between. The CDR3 totals 13 residues. CDR1 and CDR2 from the germline V gene are DFQATT and SNEGSKA (reference sequence). CDR3 residues: CSARTEYQETQYF. In DNA, the CDR3 is TGCAGTGCGAGGACAGAGTACCAAGAGACCCAGTACTTC.

This clonotype occurred a few times. Written as DNA, the CDR3 is TGTGCCAGCAGTACCCCGGAGACGAACACTGAAGCTTTCTTT. Translation gives CASSTPETNTEAFF. This chain joins TRBV28 and TRBJ1-1; D unresolved. The CDR3 sequence is 14 residues long. The germline V and J ends were trimmed by 5 bases and 1 base, with 11 bases remaining between them. CDR1 MDHEN and CDR2 SYDVKM come from the germline V gene. Together with reference TRBV28 and TRBJ1-1, the CDR3 gives the full variable domain: DVKVTQSSRYLVKRTGEKVFLECVQDMDHENMFWYRQDPGLGLRLIYFSYDVKMKEKGDIPEGYSVSREKKERFSLILESASTNQTSMYLCASSTPETNTEAFFGQGTRLTVV.

Many counts were recorded for this clonotype. The chain recombines TRBV7-9 with TRBJ1-5; D remains ambiguous. CDR1 is SEHNR and CDR2 is FQNEAQ in the germline V gene (reference sequence). V was trimmed by 4 bases and J by 0 bases, leaving 7 bases between them. This CDR3 contains 14 residues. In nucleotides, the CDR3 is TGTGCCAGCAGCTCCGGGCCTAGCAATCAGCCCCAGCATTTT. This encodes CASSSGPSNQPQHF. Using reference TRBV7-9 and TRBJ1-5 for the parts outside the CDR3, the full variable domain is DTGVSQNPRHKITKRGQNVTFRCDPISEHNRLYWYRQTLGQGPEFLTYFQNEAQLEKSRLLSDRFSAERPKGSFSTLEIQRTEQGDSAMYLCASSSGPSNQPQHFGDGTRLSIL.

V is TRBV7-6 and J is TRBJ2-1; 9 nucleotides line up with TRBD2. This CDR3 comprises 17 residues. The trim removed 2 bases at V and 11 bases at J, leaving 16 bases unmatched. CDR1 and CDR2 from the germline V gene are SGHVS and FNYEAQ. The DNA for the CDR3 is TGTGCCAGCAGCTTATATAGGATTCCTAGCGGGGCCCTTCAGCAGTTCTTC. Translating gives CASSLYRIPSGALQQFF.

In this sample, this clonotype turned up many times. The rearrangement joins TRBV12-3 or TRBV12-4 to TRBJ2-3; TRBD2 matches at 7 bases. The CDR3 sequence is 14 residues long. The CDR3 region is CASLVAGFTDTQYF. CDR3 in DNA: TGTGCATCTTTAGTAGCGGGTTTCACAGATACGCAGTATTTT.

CDR3 residues: CSAMAGGGETQYF. Written as DNA, the CDR3 is TGCAGTGCCATGGCAGGGGGCGGGGAGACCCAGTACTTC. V is TRBV20-1 and J is TRBJ2-5; 8 positions agree with TRBD1. Looked up from germline, CDR1 is DFQATT and CDR2 is SNEGSKA (reference sequence). V was pared by 6 bases and J by 5 bases, with 8 bases of the junction left unmatched. The CDR3 runs 13 residues.

In its sample, this clonotype was seen a few times. The gene calls are TRBV20-1 and TRBJ1-5; a weak D match, TRBD1 (6 bases). The CDR3 is 13 residues long. Germline V lookup: CDR1 DFQATT, CDR2 SNEGSKA (reference sequence). Deletions cut 3 bases from V and 4 bases from J, with 10 bases between. In DNA form, the CDR3 reads TGCAGTGCTAGCGGACAGACGAATCAGCCCCAGCATTTT. This encodes CSASGQTNQPQHF.

Many counts were recorded for this clonotype. The genes are TRBV6-2 or TRBV6-3 and TRBJ1-3; D is unresolved. Trimming cost V 10 bases and J 0 bases, with 13 bases left between them. The germline CDR1 and CDR2 sequences are MNHEY and SVGEGT. The CDR3 has 14 amino acids. CDR3: CATSGGSSGNTIYF. CDR3 bases: TGTGCCACCAGCGGCGGCTCCTCTGGAAACACCATATATTTT.

In its sample, this clonotype was seen a few times. The chain recombines TRBV12-3 or TRBV12-4 with TRBJ1-1; D gene unclear. The CDR3 is 14 residues long. Deletions cut 3 bases from V and 5 bases from J, with 13 bases between. CDR3 in DNA: TGTGCCAGCAGTTTCGGCCTCACCGGGACTGAAGCTTTCTTT. It translates to CASSFGLTGTEAFF.

The chain is built from TRBV5-1 and TRBJ1-4; D uncertain. Looked up from germline, CDR1 is SGHRS and CDR2 is YFSETQ. This CDR3 comprises 14 residues. The V end lost 5 bases, the J end lost 5 bases, and 13 bases lay between the germline ends. CDR3 bases: TGCGCCAGCAGTCGCTGGATCGGGAATGAAAAACTGTTTTTT. Translation gives CASSRWIGNEKLFF.

Ten or more counts support this clonotype. V usage is TRBV24-1 and J usage is TRBJ1-1; D gene ambiguous. The CDR3 length is 13 residues. Germline V gene sequence: CDR1 KGHDR, CDR2 SFDVKD. V lost 4 bases to trimming and J lost 2 bases, with 7 bases between them. CDR3 residues: CATSDPSNTEAFF. Here the CDR3 DNA reads TGTGCCACCAGTGACCCCTCCAACACTGAAGCTTTCTTT.

This clonotype was counted at least ten times. This chain links TRBV20-1 with TRBJ2-5; tentative D call: TRBD2 (5 bases). This CDR3 contains 14 residues. Germline CDR1 DFQATT, CDR2 SNEGSKA (reference sequence). The V end was cut by 4 bases, the J end by 5 bases, with 17 bases between. The CDR3 region is CSATGRGLWETQYF. For the CDR3, the DNA is TGCAGTGCTACCGGTCGGGGTCTGTGGGAGACCCAGTACTTC.

V is TRBV4-1 and J is TRBJ2-2, with D perhaps being TRBD1 or TRBD2 (5 bases each). The V gene lost 0 bases and the J gene lost 5 bases, with 25 bases spanning the gap. Germline values: CDR1 MGHRA, CDR2 YSYEKL. This CDR3 comprises 20 residues. This CDR3 reads CASSQESGGSTQFKTGELFF. CDR3 bases: TGCGCCAGCAGCCAAGAGAGTGGGGGATCAACCCAATTCAAAACCGGGGAGCTGTTTTTT.

This clonotype has at least ten counts. This sequence joins TRBV12-3 or TRBV12-4 and TRBJ2-3; 7 nucleotides match TRBD1. The trim removed 7 bases at V and 7 bases at J, leaving 11 bases unmatched. The CDR3 consists of 14 residues. CDR3 DNA sequence: TGTGCCAGCAACCAACAGGGGATGGGCTATACGCAGTATTTT. This sequence encodes CASNQQGMGYTQYF.

In its sample, this clonotype was seen many times. The J gene is TRBJ2-7, the V gene TRBV9, with D unresolved. Germline assignment: CDR1 SGDLS and CDR2 YYNGEE. CDR3 length: 14 amino acids. V was cut by 0 bases and J by 0 bases, with 7 bases left in between. The CDR3 coding sequence is TGTGCCAGCAGCGTAGCGGTTCTCTCCTACGAGCAGTACTTC. This gives the protein CASSVAVLSYEQYF.

V gene TRBV5-1 combines with J gene TRBJ1-1; D possibly corresponds to TRBD1 (5 bases). Germline V gives CDR1 SGHRS, CDR2 YFSETQ. The CDR3 length is 16 residues. Trimming removed 0 bases from V and 0 bases from J, with 12 bases in between. This chain's CDR3 is CASSLALGTMNTEAFF. As DNA, the CDR3 is TGCGCCAGCAGCTTGGCCTTAGGGACCATGAACACTGAAGCTTTCTTT.